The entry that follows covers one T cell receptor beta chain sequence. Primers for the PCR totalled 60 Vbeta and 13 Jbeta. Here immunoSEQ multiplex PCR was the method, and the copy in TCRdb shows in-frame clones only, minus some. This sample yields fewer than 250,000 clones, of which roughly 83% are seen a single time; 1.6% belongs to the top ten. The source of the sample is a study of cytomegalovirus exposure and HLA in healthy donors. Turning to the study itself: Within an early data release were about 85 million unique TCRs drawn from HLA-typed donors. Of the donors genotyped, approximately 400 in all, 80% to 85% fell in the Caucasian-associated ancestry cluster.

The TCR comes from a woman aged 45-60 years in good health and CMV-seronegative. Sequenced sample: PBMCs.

The CDR3 spells CASSSGAVDTQYF. DNA of the CDR3: TGTGCCAGCAGTAGCGGGGCCGTTGATACGCAGTATTTT. The chain joins TRBV7-3 to TRBJ2-3; 8 nucleotides align to TRBD2. CDR1 and CDR2 (germline): SGHTA, FQGTGA. The ends lost 6 bases at V and 6 bases at J; junction bases unmatched: 5. The CDR3 totals 13 residues. Full variable domain (outside the CDR3, taken from reference TRBV7-3 and TRBJ2-3): GAGVSQTPSNKVTEKGKYVELRCDPISGHTALYWYRQSLGQGPEFLIYFQGTGAADDSGLPNDRFFAVRPEGSVSTLKIQRTERGDSAVYLCASSSGAVDTQYFGPGTRLTVL.